This entry features one TCR beta chain sequence. This sample is drawn from a study of blood T cell repertoires in COVID-19. Turning to the study itself: COVID-19 samples collected from the United States, Italy and Spain covered acute and convalescent phases. PBMCs, B-cell-depleted T cells, or T cells provided the cDNA or gDNA that made up the material.

Germline-derived CDR1 and CDR2 are LGHDT and YNNKEL (reference sequence). The CDR3 length is 11 residues. Trimming shortened V by 2 bases and J by 8 bases, and 4 bases separated the two germline ends. Sequenced by immunoSEQ multiplex PCR; TCRdb stores in-frame clones only, minus some. The sample holds 95,000 to 150,000 clones; just over 85% are singletons and the top ten take roughly 4%. This clonotype originated in a man between 35 and 55 years old with acute or convalescent COVID-19. The specimen sequenced was peripheral blood. The V and J genes are TRBV3-1 (or the pseudogene TRBV3-2) and TRBJ2-1; no firm D call. In nucleotides, the CDR3 is TGTGCCAGCAGCCAATCTTATGAGCAGTTCTTC. Amino acids: CASSQSYEQFF.